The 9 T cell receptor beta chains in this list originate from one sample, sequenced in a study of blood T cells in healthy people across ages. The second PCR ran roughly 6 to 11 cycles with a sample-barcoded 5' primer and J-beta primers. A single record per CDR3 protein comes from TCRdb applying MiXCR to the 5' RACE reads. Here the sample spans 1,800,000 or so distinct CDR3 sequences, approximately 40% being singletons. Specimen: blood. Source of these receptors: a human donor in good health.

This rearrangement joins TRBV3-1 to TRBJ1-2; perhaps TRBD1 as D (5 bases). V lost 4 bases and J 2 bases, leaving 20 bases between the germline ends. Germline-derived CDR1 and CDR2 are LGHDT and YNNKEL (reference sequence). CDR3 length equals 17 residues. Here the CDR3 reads CASSLTGAGTENYGYTF. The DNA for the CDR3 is TGTGCCAGCAGCCTAACTGGAGCCGGGACGGAAAACTATGGCTACACCTTC.

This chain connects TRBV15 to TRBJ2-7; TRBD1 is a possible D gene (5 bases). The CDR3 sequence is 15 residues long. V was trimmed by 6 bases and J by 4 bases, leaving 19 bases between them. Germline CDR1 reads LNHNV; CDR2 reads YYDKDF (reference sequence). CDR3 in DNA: TGTGCCACCAGTAGCACGCAGGGAAGGATGTACGAGCAGTACTTC. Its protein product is CATSSTQGRMYEQYF.

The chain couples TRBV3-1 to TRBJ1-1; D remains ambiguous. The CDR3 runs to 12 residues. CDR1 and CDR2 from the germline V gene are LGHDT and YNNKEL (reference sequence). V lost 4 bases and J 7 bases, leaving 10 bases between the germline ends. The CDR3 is CASSPIDGEAFF. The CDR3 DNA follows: TGTGCCAGCAGCCCCATCGACGGTGAAGCTTTCTTT.

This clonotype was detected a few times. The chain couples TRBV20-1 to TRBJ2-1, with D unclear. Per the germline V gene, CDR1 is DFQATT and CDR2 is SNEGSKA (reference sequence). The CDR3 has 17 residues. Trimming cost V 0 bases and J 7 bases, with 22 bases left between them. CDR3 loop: CSARDLASTVFSNEQFF. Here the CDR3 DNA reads TGCAGTGCTAGAGATCTTGCCTCCACGGTCTTTTCTAATGAGCAGTTCTTC.

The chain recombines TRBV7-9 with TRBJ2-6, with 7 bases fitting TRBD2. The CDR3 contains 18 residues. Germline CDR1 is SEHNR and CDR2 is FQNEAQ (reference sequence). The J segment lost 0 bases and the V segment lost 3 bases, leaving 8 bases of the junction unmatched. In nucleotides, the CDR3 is TGTGCCAGCAGCTTTACGGGGGGACCATTCTCTGGGGCCAACGTCCTGACTTTC. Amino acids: CASSFTGGPFSGANVLTF.

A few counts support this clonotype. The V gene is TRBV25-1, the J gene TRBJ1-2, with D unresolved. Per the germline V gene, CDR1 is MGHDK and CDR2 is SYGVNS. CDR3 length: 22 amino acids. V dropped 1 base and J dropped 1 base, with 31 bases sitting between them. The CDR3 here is CASSELLFPSTPLPPINYGYTF. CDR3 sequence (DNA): TGTGCCAGCAGTGAATTATTATTCCCCTCGACACCACTTCCGCCCATTAACTATGGCTACACCTTC.

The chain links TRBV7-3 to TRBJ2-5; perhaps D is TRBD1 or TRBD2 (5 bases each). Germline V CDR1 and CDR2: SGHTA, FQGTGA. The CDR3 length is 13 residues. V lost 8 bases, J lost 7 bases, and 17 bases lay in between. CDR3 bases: TGTGCCAGCTCGTCGGGGACCCAGGGGACCCAGTACTTC. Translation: CASSSGTQGTQYF.

Written as DNA, the CDR3 is TGTGCCAGCAGCTTAGCTAACAGGGATGCCGAAAACATTCAGTACTTC. As protein: CASSLANRDAENIQYF. The V gene is TRBV7-9, the J gene TRBJ2-4, with D maybe TRBD1 (6 bases). Germline lookup yields CDR1 SEHNR and CDR2 FQNEAQ (reference sequence). This CDR3 is built from 16 residues. V lost 0 bases and J 5 bases, leaving 14 bases between the germline ends. The full variable domain, in which reference TRBV7-9 and TRBJ2-4 provide the parts outside the CDR3, is DTGVSQNPRHKITKRGQNVTFRCDPISEHNRLYWYRQTLGQGPEFLTYFQNEAQLEKSRLLSDRFSAERPKGSFSTLEIQRTEQGDSAMYLCASSLANRDAENIQYFGAGTRLSVL.

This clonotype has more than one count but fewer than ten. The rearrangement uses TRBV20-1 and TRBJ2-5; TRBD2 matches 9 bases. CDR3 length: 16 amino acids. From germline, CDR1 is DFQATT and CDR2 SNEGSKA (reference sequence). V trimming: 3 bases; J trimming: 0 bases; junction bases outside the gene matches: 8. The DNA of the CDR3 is TGCAGTGCTAGTCCAGCGGGGGGATTGTACCAAGAGACCCAGTACTTC. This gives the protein CSASPAGGLYQETQYF.